This paragraph covers one T cell receptor beta chain sequence. Measured with immunoSEQ multiplex PCR; TCRdb has only the in-frame clones, and not every one. The sample has approximately 150,000 clones, around four fifths seen once. This record comes from a study of blood T cell repertoires in COVID-19. The wider study: Researchers got acute and convalescent COVID-19 samples from the United States, Italy and Spain.

This CDR3 contains 15 residues. The V gene's germline CDR1 is LGHDT and CDR2 YNNKEL (reference sequence). V was clipped by 1 base and J by 6 bases, with 15 bases between them. The chain carries TRBV3-1 (or the pseudogene TRBV3-2) and TRBJ1-1; a possible D gene is TRBD1 (5 bases). Sequences were obtained from peripheral blood. The origin of this receptor is a human donor in a cohort sampled during active COVID-19. The CDR3 is CASSQGTNGMAEAFF. As DNA, the CDR3 is TGTGCCAGCAGCCAAGGGACAAATGGGATGGCTGAAGCTTTCTTT.